These 21 T cell receptor beta chains were all obtained from the same sample, sequenced in a study of control samples from healthy donors and cancer patients. Method: immunoSEQ multiplex PCR; TCRdb's copy keeps in-frame clones and lacks some. The sample holds over 75,000 clones, roughly 82% seen once. The sequencing input was blood. All receptors come from a man aged 55 to 70 in good health.

This chain joins TRBV3-1 (or the pseudogene TRBV3-2) and TRBJ2-5; 8 bases agree with TRBD2. The junction had 11 bases not matched to a gene; V was cut back by 0 bases and J by 8 bases. Germline CDR1 is LGHDT and CDR2 is YNNKEL (reference sequence). The CDR3 totals 16 residues. The CDR3 sequence: CASSQDLGLAGRTQYF. CDR3 nucleotide sequence: TGTGCCAGCAGCCAAGATTTGGGCCTAGCGGGCCGAACCCAGTACTTC.

V and J are TRBV7-2 and TRBJ2-3; D may be TRBD1 (6 bases). The CDR3 loop spans 15 amino acids. Germline V gene data show CDR1 as SGHTA and CDR2 as FQGNSA. V shed 2 bases and J shed 1 base, with 10 bases lying between them. Written as DNA, the CDR3 is TGTGCCAGCAGCTTAATAGGGGGAGGCACAGATACGCAGTATTTT. This sequence encodes CASSLIGGGTDTQYF.

The sample holds a few counts of this clone. The V call is TRBV3-1 (or the pseudogene TRBV3-2), the J call TRBJ2-6; TRBD1 aligns across 10 bases. There are 17 residues in the CDR3. J lost 1 base, V lost 4 bases, and 4 bases had no gene match. Germline V gene lookup returns CDR1 LGHDT and CDR2 YNNKEL (reference sequence). The CDR3 spells CASSLSGQGSGANVLTF. CDR3 in DNA: TGTGCCAGCAGCCTTTCGGGACAGGGGTCTGGGGCCAACGTCCTGACTTTC.

The chain is built from TRBV6-1 and TRBJ2-7; TRBD1 agrees at 11 bases. The CDR3 length is 15 residues. Germline V gene lookup returns CDR1 MNHNS and CDR2 SASEGT. The junction had 2 bases not matched to a gene; V was cut back by 1 base and J by 3 bases. The CDR3 DNA follows: TGTGCCAGCAGTGAAGGGACAGGGGGCATCTACGAGCAGTACTTC. It is translated as CASSEGTGGIYEQYF.

This chain connects TRBV30 to TRBJ1-3, with D possibly matching TRBD1 (5 bases). The CDR3 sequence is 14 residues long. Germline loops: CDR1 GTSNPN, CDR2 SVGIG (reference sequence). The V end lost 2 bases, the J end lost 7 bases, and 15 bases lay between the germline ends. CDR3 amino acids: CAWSIGQGGNTIYF. The CDR3 DNA follows: TGTGCCTGGAGTATAGGCCAGGGCGGGAACACCATATATTTT.

The rearrangement joins TRBV5-6 to TRBJ2-7; a weak D match, TRBD2 (7 bases). CDR3 length: 16 amino acids. The germline gives CDR1 SGHDT, CDR2 YYEEEE. Trimming cost V 4 bases and J 5 bases, with 22 bases left between them. CDR3 in amino acids: CASSPRGWGGVHEQYF. CDR3 nucleotides: TGTGCCAGCAGCCCAAGGGGGTGGGGGGGAGTCCACGAGCAGTACTTC. The full variable domain, its missing parts supplied by reference TRBV5-6 and TRBJ2-7, is DAGVTQSPTHLIKTRGQQVTLRCSPKSGHDTVSWYQQALGQGPQFIFQYYEEEERQRGNFPDRFSGHQFPNYSSELNVNALLLGDSALYLCASSPRGWGGVHEQYFGPGTRLTVT.

Of note for this clone: One end of the junction does not line up with germline, which may come from a read error. The J gene is TRBJ1-1, the V gene TRBV27, with TRBD1 matching over 9 bases. The CDR3 has 16 amino acids. Looked up from germline, CDR1 is MNHEY and CDR2 is SMNVEV (reference sequence). The CDR3 DNA sequence: TGTGCCAGCAGTTTGCTCGGGGACAGGGCGAACGCTGAAGCTTTCTTT. Translated, it gives CASSLLGDRANAEAFF.

The table lists this clone with many counts. This chain uses TRBV24-1 with TRBJ2-1, with D tentatively TRBD1 (5 bases). The CDR3 is 13 residues long. Trimming shortened V by 7 bases and J by 7 bases, and 13 bases separated the two germline ends. From germline, CDR1 is KGHDR and CDR2 SFDVKD. The CDR3, as DNA: TGTGCCACCAGCGGAGCAGGGCGGAATGAGCAGTTCTTC. This codes for CATSGAGRNEQFF.

The rearrangement uses TRBV9 and TRBJ2-2; no definite D call. CDR3 length equals 15 residues. The germline V gene encodes CDR1 SGDLS and CDR2 YYNGEE. V lost 0 bases and J 0 bases, leaving 6 bases between the germline ends. The CDR3 DNA sequence: TGTGCCAGCAGCGTAGGGCATACGAACACCGGGGAGCTGTTTTTT. Translating it yields CASSVGHTNTGELFF.

The rearrangement joins TRBV24-1 to TRBJ2-7, with unresolved D. V was clipped by 2 bases and J by 4 bases, with 8 bases between them. The CDR3 loop spans 13 amino acids. CDR1 is KGHDR, CDR2 SFDVKD, per germline. The CDR3 protein is CATSDSLTYEQYF. CDR3 coding DNA: TGTGCCACCAGTGATTCCCTGACATACGAGCAGTACTTC.

The V call is TRBV2, the J call TRBJ1-2; no clear D gene. The CDR3 is 13 residues long. In germline, CDR1 is SNHLY, CDR2 FYNNEI. The ends were cut back, 7 bases at V and 8 bases at J, with 17 bases in the middle. The chain's CDR3 is CASTVGRLLGYTF. The CDR3 DNA reads TGTGCCAGCACTGTCGGGCGACTCCTGGGCTACACCTTC.

This sequence joins TRBV6-6 and TRBJ2-7; D is unresolved. The germline V gene has CDR1 MNHNY and CDR2 SVGAGI (reference sequence). V was cut by 0 bases and J by 1 base, with 7 bases left in between. The CDR3 runs 14 residues. This chain's CDR3 is CASSYSQTSYEQYF. The DNA of the CDR3 is TGTGCCAGCAGTTACTCACAGACATCCTACGAGCAGTACTTC.

Here the CDR3 reads CASSGSSYEQYF. CDR3 nucleotides: TGTGCCAGCAGCGGCAGCTCCTACGAGCAGTACTTC. The genes are TRBV9 and TRBJ2-7; D remains ambiguous. V dropped 3 bases and J dropped 0 bases, with 4 bases sitting between them. The germline CDR1 and CDR2 sequences are SGDLS and YYNGEE. The length of the CDR3 is 12 residues. Based on the CDR3 plus reference TRBV9 and TRBJ2-7, the full variable domain is DSGVTQTPKHLITATGQRVTLRCSPRSGDLSVYWYQQSLDQGLQFLIQYYNGEERAKGNILERFSAQQFPDLHSELNLSSLELGDSALYFCASSGSSYEQYFGPGTRLTVT.

The rearrangement joins TRBV2 to TRBJ2-7; no reliable D call. Trimming cost V 5 bases and J 4 bases, with 12 bases left between them. CDR3 length: 13 residues. Germline V lookup: CDR1 SNHLY, CDR2 FYNNEI. CDR3 amino acids: CASSPPVSYEQYF. CDR3 in DNA: TGTGCCAGCAGTCCCCCCGTGAGTTACGAGCAGTACTTC.

The chain uses TRBV4-1 and TRBJ2-1; D is undetermined. V shed 0 bases and J shed 6 bases, with 12 bases lying between them. Germline V gene lookup returns CDR1 MGHRA and CDR2 YSYEKL. The CDR3 is 15 residues long. The CDR3 coding sequence is TGCGCCAGCAGCCAAGATACGTACGGCTTCAATGAGCAGTTCTTC. This gives the protein CASSQDTYGFNEQFF.

The CDR3 loop is CAIGGLYYEQYF. In DNA, the CDR3 is TGTGCCATCGGAGGTCTCTACTACGAGCAGTACTTC. This chain uses TRBV10-3 with TRBJ2-7, with D possibly being TRBD2 (5 bases). Germline V gene data show CDR1 as ENHRY and CDR2 as SYGVKD. V was pared by 8 bases and J by 3 bases, with 11 bases between. This CDR3 is 12 amino acids long.

This chain links TRBV30 with TRBJ1-4; possible D gene TRBD1, 5 bases. V was clipped by 0 bases and J by 8 bases, with 7 bases between them. CDR3 length: 12 amino acids. Germline V lookup: CDR1 GTSNPN, CDR2 SVGIG (reference sequence). The CDR3 loop is CAWSVRGEKLFF. The CDR3 nucleotides read TGTGCCTGGAGTGTACGGGGGGAAAAACTGTTTTTT.

The V and J genes are TRBV27 and TRBJ1-6; D not certain. V lost 7 bases, J lost 6 bases, and 19 bases lay in between. The CDR3 covers 16 residues. Germline values: CDR1 MNHEY, CDR2 SMNVEV (reference sequence). This CDR3 reads CASILEGAVRNSPLHF. The CDR3 nucleotides are TGTGCCAGCATTCTTGAGGGTGCGGTCCGTAATTCACCCCTCCACTTT.

This chain connects TRBV6-5 to TRBJ1-1; no firm D call. This CDR3 spans 13 amino acids. The germline V and J ends were trimmed by 8 bases and 4 bases, with 14 bases remaining between them. The V gene's germline CDR1 is MNHEY and CDR2 SVGAGI. CDR3 coding DNA: TGTGCCAGCCTTCGCTCGAGGAGCACTGAAGCTTTCTTT. This translates into CASLRSRSTEAFF.

The chain has TRBV5-1 and TRBJ2-3; 14 bases are shared with TRBD2. CDR1 and CDR2 from the germline V gene are SGHRS and YFSETQ. The V gene end was trimmed by 7 bases and the J gene end by 2 bases; junction bases not matched to a gene: 3. The CDR3 is made up of 15 amino acids. For the CDR3, the DNA is TGCGCCAGCGCGACTAGCGGGGGGGCCACAGATACGCAGTATTTT. Translated, it gives CASATSGGATDTQYF. The full variable domain, with the rest looked up from reference TRBV5-1 and TRBJ2-3, is KAGVTQTPRYLIKTRGQQVTLSCSPISGHRSVSWYQQTPGQGLQFLFEYFSETQRNKGNFPGRFSGRQFSNSRSEMNVSTLELGDSALYLCASATSGGATDTQYFGPGTRLTVL.

This sequence joins TRBV7-9 and TRBJ2-2, with D maybe TRBD1 (6 bases). The CDR3 has 17 residues. Germline values: CDR1 SEHNR, CDR2 FQNEAQ (reference sequence). V lost 7 bases to trimming and J lost 2 bases, with 20 bases between them. The CDR3 nucleotides read TGTGCCAGCACGCGGCTGACAGGCCCAATCAACACCGGGGAGCTGTTTTTT. This encodes CASTRLTGPINTGELFF.